This is a list of T cell receptor beta chains from one sample in a study of T cell repertoires in cytomegalovirus infection. TCRdb passed the reads through MiXCR, listing each CDR3 protein once. The profile shows 200,000 to 300,000 distinct CDR3 sequences, roughly 13% of them singletons. Sequencing used PBMCs. The origin of the receptors is a human donor in good health (CMV status not recorded). Some clones in this sample may be carry-over from other donors' samples. Both conserved end residues are trimmed from each CDR3. A D gene is named only where the DNA matches it firmly.

v_gene	d_gene	j_gene	CDR3aa
TRBV29-1	TRBD1	TRBJ1-1	SVERQGLLNTEAF
TRBV5-1	.	TRBJ2-5	ASTQEGRPGETQY
TRBV7-6	.	TRBJ2-1	ASSLVRRSSYNEQF
TRBV28	.	TRBJ2-3	ASSWGRGDTQY
TRBV12-5	.	TRBJ2-7	ASAPQLYEQY
TRBV20-1	TRBD2	TRBJ2-7	SARVIAGGSYEQY
TRBV11-2	.	TRBJ1-2	ASKKTASLSYGYT
TRBV25-1	TRBD1	TRBJ2-3	ASSGGQGVSDTQY
TRBV19	TRBD1	TRBJ1-5	ASKQTGGYQPQH
TRBV28	TRBD2	TRBJ2-1	ASRFSGRTLYNEQF
TRBV7-8	TRBD1	TRBJ1-1	ASSSMDRVAAF
TRBV9	TRBD2	TRBJ2-1	ASSATGTNYNEQF
TRBV19	TRBD2	TRBJ2-1	ASRVSGSSYNEQF
TRBV6-6	.	TRBJ2-7	ASSYSGGGRQSSYEQY
TRBV3-1	.	TRBJ2-6	ASSQGWANVLT
TRBV28	.	TRBJ1-1	ASSQPRASANTEAI
TRBV27	TRBD1	TRBJ2-7	ASSRRTGTVHEQY
TRBV20-1	TRBD2	TRBJ2-3	SARDRSSGNTDTQY
TRBV6-1	TRBD1	TRBJ2-7	ASTGTGRAYEQY
TRBV7-2	.	TRBJ1-1	ASSIRGGTEAF
TRBV12-3/TRBV12-4	TRBD1	TRBJ2-7	ASSPEGARYEQY
TRBV11-2	.	TRBJ2-1	ASTTSGEQF
TRBV5-1	.	TRBJ2-7	ASSLDGLGYEQY
TRBV19	.	TRBJ1-2	ASSAEGLPYGYT
TRBV15	.	TRBJ1-1	ATSGEGSTHTEAF
TRBV6-6	.	TRBJ1-1	ASSYGVEGTEAF
TRBV5-5	.	TRBJ1-1	ASSLAIALNTEAF
TRBV12-3/TRBV12-4	.	TRBJ2-3	ASSPTATGDTQY
TRBV7-8	.	TRBJ2-5	ASSPRRSLPETQY
TRBV6-6	.	TRBJ2-7	ASSYPIAGVEGVEQY
TRBV5-6	.	TRBJ2-1	ASSVPGTYNEQF
TRBV20-1	.	TRBJ1-5	SARQIVGMNQPQH
TRBV5-1	.	TRBJ1-1	ASSPGQPGANTEAF
TRBV3-1	TRBD2	TRBJ2-1	ASSQASGGAEQF
TRBV12-3/TRBV12-4	TRBD1	TRBJ1-1	ASSSNMGQGGTEAF
TRBV7-9	TRBD2	TRBJ2-1	ASSSTSGGAYNEQF
TRBV4-1	.	TRBJ1-1	ASSPSRANTEAF
TRBV10-3	.	TRBJ1-4	AISESGTNEKLF
TRBV6-2/TRBV6-3	TRBD2	TRBJ2-1	ASSPRVRSGVPLQF
TRBV6-2/TRBV6-3	TRBD2	TRBJ2-1	ASNWDRVSSGRYEQF
TRBV7-8	.	TRBJ2-5	ASSLARRETQY
TRBV29-1	.	TRBJ2-3	SVRKGADTQY
TRBV6-1	.	TRBJ2-5	ASSEVWGTYQETQY